The rows below give T cell receptor beta chains drawn from one sample of a study of blood T cell repertoires in COVID-19. Only in-frame clones appear in the TCRdb table, and some are missing; sequencing was by immunoSEQ multiplex PCR. The table lists more than 40,000 clones, over 75% of them singletons, with just over 5% in the top ten. The specimen sequenced was peripheral blood. These receptor sequences come from a man between 65 and 85 years old with acute or convalescent COVID-19. Both conserved end residues are part of each CDR3. Fields, in order: D gene, CDR3 length, J gene, clone size, V gene, CDR3 protein, CDR3 DNA. A D gene is named only where the DNA matches it firmly. Some rows have no size entry. The others give once, few or many, or a class for an expanded clone.

TRBD1,14,TRBJ1-3,once,TRBV6-6,CASSNRGQGNTIYF,TGTGCCAGCAGTAACAGGGGGCAAGGAAACACCATATATTTT
NA,14,TRBJ2-1,once,TRBV19,CASSIPGQHNEQFF,TGTGCCAGTAGTATACCCGGACAGCACAATGAGCAGTTCTTC
NA,16,TRBJ2-7,NA,TRBV3-1/TRBV3-2,CASSWSIADASYEQYF,TGTGCCAGCAGCTGGAGTATAGCGGACGCTTCCTACGAGCAGTACTTC
TRBD2,15,TRBJ2-1,NA,TRBV5-1,CASRANSGGYNEQFF,TGCGCCAGCAGGGCGAATAGCGGGGGGTACAATGAGCAGTTCTTC
TRBD2,15,TRBJ2-1,NA,TRBV5-1,CASSSTSGYYNEQFF,TGCGCCAGCAGCTCTACTAGCGGCTACTACAATGAGCAGTTCTTC
TRBD1,19,TRBJ1-4,NA,TRBV11-2,CASSLRSRDRAVMTEKLFF,TGTGCCAGCAGCTTAAGGAGCCGGGACAGGGCCGTAATGACGGAAAAACTGTTTTTT
NA,13,TRBJ1-1,NA,TRBV2,CASSRGWNTEAFF,TGTGCCAGCAGTAGGGGGTGGAACACTGAAGCTTTCTTT
TRBD2,13,TRBJ2-2,NA,TRBV5-1,CASTGGNTGELFF,TGCGCCAGCACGGGGGGAAACACCGGGGAGCTGTTTTTT
TRBD1,19,TRBJ1-3,NA,TRBV4-1,CASSFASGGRISAGNTIYF,TGCGCCAGCAGTTTCGCGTCAGGGGGTCGGATAAGTGCTGGAAACACCATATATTTT
TRBD1,15,TRBJ1-1,NA,TRBV29-1,CSVVDRGRANTEAFF,TGCAGCGTTGTTGACAGGGGGCGAGCGAACACTGAAGCTTTCTTT
TRBD2,16,TRBJ2-3,NA,TRBV19,CASSSSGGIYTDTQYF,TGTGCCAGTAGTAGTAGCGGGGGGATTTACACAGATACGCAGTATTTT
NA,13,TRBJ1-2,NA,TRBV6-2/TRBV6-3,CASSYRGALGYTF,TGTGCCAGCAGTTACCGGGGGGCGCTTGGCTACACCTTC
TRBD1,16,TRBJ1-5,NA,TRBV6-1,CASSEDRGYSNQPQHF,TGTGCCAGCAGTGAAGACAGGGGATATAGCAATCAGCCCCAGCATTTT
TRBD1,14,TRBJ2-7,NA,TRBV5-4,CASSPRGQGYEQYF,TGTGCCAGCAGCCCTCGCGGACAGGGCTACGAGCAGTACTTC
TRBD1,14,TRBJ1-4,NA,TRBV28,CASGTGALNEKLFF,TGTGCCAGCGGAACAGGGGCCTTAAATGAAAAACTGTTTTTT
TRBD2,18,TRBJ2-3,NA,TRBV3-1/TRBV3-2,CASSQGLAGGPFSDTQYF,TGTGCCAGCAGCCAAGGCCTAGCGGGGGGGCCGTTTTCAGATACGCAGTATTTT
NA,16,TRBJ1-1,NA,TRBV4-1,CASSQDVGLGNTEAFF,TGCGCCAGCAGCCAAGATGTGGGGCTGGGGAACACTGAAGCTTTCTTT
TRBD1,13,TRBJ1-2,NA,TRBV19,CASSPRTGEGYTF,TGTGCCAGTAGTCCACGGACAGGGGAAGGCTACACCTTC
TRBD1,15,TRBJ1-4,NA,TRBV7-8,CASSRLQGTNEKLFF,TGTGCCAGCAGCCGCTTACAGGGGACTAATGAAAAACTGTTTTTT
TRBD2,14,TRBJ2-2,NA,TRBV11-3,CASSLDDRSGGLFF,TGTGCCAGCAGCTTAGACGACCGATCGGGGGGGCTGTTTTTT
TRBD1,16,TRBJ1-3,NA,TRBV6-2/TRBV6-3,CASSDPGQGSGNTIYF,TGTGCCAGCAGTGACCCGGGACAGGGCTCTGGAAACACCATATATTTT
TRBD1,15,TRBJ1-2,NA,TRBV6-2/TRBV6-3,CASSYPGGIPYGYTF,TGTGCCAGCAGTTACCCAGGGGGAATCCCCTATGGCTACACCTTC
NA,11,TRBJ1-2,NA,TRBV30,CAWSRNYGYTF,TGTGCCTGGAGCAGAAACTATGGCTACACCTTC
NA,13,TRBJ1-2,NA,TRBV9,CASSVAAGDGYTF,TGTGCCAGCAGCGTAGCGGCAGGGGACGGCTACACCTTC
NA,15,TRBJ1-1,few,TRBV5-6,CASSLVGRAGTEAFF,TGTGCCAGCAGCTTGGTGGGCAGGGCAGGCACTGAAGCTTTCTTT
TRBD1,14,TRBJ1-1,NA,TRBV5-4,CASTGQGLPTEAFF,TGTGCCAGCACCGGACAGGGGTTGCCCACTGAAGCTTTCTTT
NA,14,TRBJ1-2,NA,TRBV14,CASSQSRGSYGYTF,TGTGCCAGCAGCCAATCTCGGGGGAGCTATGGCTACACCTTC
NA,15,TRBJ2-2,NA,TRBV28,CASSSRQVNTGELFF,TGTGCCAGCAGTTCGAGACAAGTTAACACCGGGGAGCTGTTTTTT
NA,16,TRBJ1-5,NA,TRBV7-8,CASSPEGTTSNQPQHF,TGTGCCAGCAGCCCCGAAGGGACAACAAGCAATCAGCCCCAGCATTTT
NA,11,TRBJ1-2,few,TRBV20-1,CSTGVRYGYTF,TGCAGTACAGGAGTACGCTATGGCTACACCTTC
TRBD2,14,TRBJ2-1,NA,TRBV30,CAWTPGGGYNEQFF,TGTGCCTGGACCCCCGGGGGGGGGTACAATGAGCAGTTCTTC
TRBD2,17,TRBJ2-5,NA,TRBV6-2/TRBV6-3,CASSGLWTSGGEETQYF,TGTGCCAGCAGTGGACTCTGGACTAGCGGGGGGGAAGAGACCCAGTACTTC
NA,15,TRBJ1-1,once,TRBV7-2,CASSLGGGVGTEAFF,TGTGCCAGCAGCTTAGGAGGGGGAGTAGGCACTGAAGCTTTCTTT
TRBD2,16,TRBJ2-1,NA,TRBV7-6,CASSRTSGDPYNEQFF,TGTGCCAGCAGCAGGACTAGCGGGGACCCATACAATGAGCAGTTCTTC
NA,15,TRBJ2-7,NA,TRBV12-5,CASALGPGAGYEQYF,TGTGCTAGTGCTCTAGGGCCAGGGGCAGGGTACGAGCAGTACTTC
TRBD2,16,TRBJ2-3,NA,TRBV6-6,CASSYGPGGPGDTQYF,TGTGCCAGCAGTTACGGCCCGGGGGGGCCTGGAGATACGCAGTATTTT
NA,17,TRBJ2-7,NA,TRBV18,CASSEAGERRGYYEQYF,TGTGCCAGCTCAGAAGCTGGAGAGAGGCGGGGCTATTACGAGCAGTACTTC
NA,14,TRBJ2-7,NA,TRBV18,CASSNRESPYEQYF,TGTGCCAGCTCAAACAGGGAATCCCCCTACGAGCAGTACTTC
NA,14,TRBJ2-1,NA,TRBV9,CASSLEGDNNEQFF,TGTGCCAGCAGCCTAGAGGGGGACAACAATGAGCAGTTCTTC
NA,17,TRBJ2-2,NA,TRBV6-2/TRBV6-3,CASSFPPLSRGTGELFF,TGTGCCAGCAGTTTCCCGCCGTTATCCAGGGGCACCGGGGAGCTGTTTTTT
NA,13,TRBJ2-7,NA,TRBV3-1/TRBV3-2,CASSPGAPYEQYF,TGTGCCAGCAGCCCCGGAGCTCCCTACGAGCAGTACTTC
NA,15,TRBJ2-3,NA,TRBV28,CASSLNGLHTDTQYF,TGTGCCAGCAGTTTGAATGGTCTCCACACGGATACGCAGTATTTT
TRBD1,15,TRBJ1-6,NA,TRBV27,CASTPGDRGGSPLHF,TGTGCCAGCACCCCCGGTGACAGGGGTGGCTCACCCCTCCACTTT
TRBD1,15,TRBJ1-6,NA,TRBV6-5,CASNPTGGHNSPLHF,TGTGCCAGCAATCCGACAGGGGGACATAATTCACCCCTCCACTTT
TRBD2,18,TRBJ2-3,NA,TRBV4-2,CASSQDAGAGGPGDTQYF,TGTGCCAGCAGCCAAGATGCGGGAGCGGGGGGGCCGGGAGATACGCAGTATTTT
TRBD1,15,TRBJ1-2,NA,TRBV6-5,CASSYRTGAIYGYTF,TGTGCCAGCAGTTACAGGACAGGGGCAATATATGGCTACACCTTC
NA,11,TRBJ1-1,NA,TRBV7-2,CASIRGSEAFF,TGTGCCAGCATTAGGGGGAGTGAAGCTTTCTTT
NA,15,TRBJ2-5,NA,TRBV2,CASKQTTKLQETQYF,TGTGCCAGCAAGCAGACAACCAAGCTCCAAGAGACCCAGTACTTC
TRBD1,14,TRBJ1-2,NA,TRBV4-1,CASSQTGGVYGYTF,TGCGCCAGCAGCCAGACAGGGGGCGTCTATGGCTACACCTTC
TRBD1,13,TRBJ1-4,NA,TRBV6-5,CASRGQGLEKLFF,TGTGCCAGCAGGGGACAGGGGCTGGAAAAACTGTTTTTT
TRBD2,15,TRBJ2-1,NA,TRBV5-1,CASSLKRGSYNEQFF,TGCGCCAGCAGCCTGAAGCGGGGCTCCTACAATGAGCAGTTCTTC
NA,17,TRBJ1-4,NA,TRBV18,CASSPPSGAGSGEKLFF,TGTGCCAGCTCACCACCGAGCGGGGCAGGGTCGGGTGAAAAACTGTTTTTT
NA,11,TRBJ1-1,NA,TRBV6-5,CASGGGTEAFF,TGTGCCAGCGGGGGAGGGACTGAAGCTTTCTTT
TRBD2,14,TRBJ2-7,NA,TRBV2,CASSEGGVWGEQYF,TGTGCCAGCAGTGAGGGGGGGGTCTGGGGCGAGCAGTACTTC
NA,13,TRBJ1-5,NA,TRBV9,CASSIGGSQPQHF,TGTGCCAGCAGCATAGGAGGGTCCCAGCCCCAGCATTTT
TRBD2,16,TRBJ2-3,NA,TRBV5-5,CASSFSGLASTDTQYF,TGTGCCAGCAGCTTTTCCGGACTAGCGAGCACAGATACGCAGTATTTT
TRBD1,15,TRBJ2-2,NA,TRBV5-6,CASSRDRGFAGELFF,TGTGCCAGCAGCCGGGACAGGGGGTTTGCCGGGGAGCTGTTTTTT
TRBD2,15,TRBJ2-7,NA,TRBV9,CASSAGGGAIYEQYF,TGTGCCAGCAGCGCCGGCGGGGGGGCGATATACGAGCAGTACTTC
TRBD1,14,TRBJ2-3,NA,TRBV7-9,CASSLTGAGDTQYF,TGTGCCAGCAGCTTGACAGGGGCTGGAGATACGCAGTATTTT